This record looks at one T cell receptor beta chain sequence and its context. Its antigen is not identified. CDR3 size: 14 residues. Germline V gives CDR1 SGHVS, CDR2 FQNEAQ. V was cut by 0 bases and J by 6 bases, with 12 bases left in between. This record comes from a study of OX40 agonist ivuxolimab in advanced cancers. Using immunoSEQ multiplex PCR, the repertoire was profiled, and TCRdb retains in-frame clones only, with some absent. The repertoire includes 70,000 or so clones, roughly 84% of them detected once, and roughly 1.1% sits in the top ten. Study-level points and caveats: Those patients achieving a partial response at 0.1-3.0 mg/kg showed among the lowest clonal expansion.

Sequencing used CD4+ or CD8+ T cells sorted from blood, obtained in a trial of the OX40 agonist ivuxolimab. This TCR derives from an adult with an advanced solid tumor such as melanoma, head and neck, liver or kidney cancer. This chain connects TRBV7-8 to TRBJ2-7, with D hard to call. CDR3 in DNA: TGTGCCAGCAGCTTAGCGCACGCCTGGACCGAGCAGTACTTC. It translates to CASSLAHAWTEQYF.